A single sample is the source of the 27 T cell receptor beta chains below, sequenced in a study of cytotoxic CD8 clonotypes in ibrutinib-treated CLL. Only in-frame clones appear in the TCRdb table, and some are missing; sequencing was by immunoSEQ multiplex PCR. The sample consists of a few hundred thousand clones, under 80% of them appearing once. The source material was PBMCs, sampled after 24 months of ibrutinib treatment. The receptors were gathered from a human donor with chronic lymphocytic leukemia.

This rearrangement joins TRBV5-1 to TRBJ2-5, with D perhaps matching TRBD1 (6 bases). Germline values: CDR1 SGHRS, CDR2 YFSETQ. Trimming took 0 bases from V and 1 from J, leaving 16 bases between them. The CDR3 contains 17 residues. The CDR3 bases are TGCGCCAGCAGCTTGGGGAAAACAGGGTTACCCCAAGAGACCCAGTACTTC. Translated, it gives CASSLGKTGLPQETQYF.

The V gene is TRBV7-7, the J gene TRBJ2-2; tentative D call: TRBD1 (5 bases). The CDR3 covers 14 residues. CDR1 is SSHAT, CDR2 FNYEAQ, per germline (reference sequence). The CDR3 sequence is CAFPRVLNTGELFF. CDR3 DNA: TGTGCTTTTCCCAGGGTACTGAACACCGGGGAGCTGTTTTTT.

The chain couples TRBV6-6 to TRBJ2-5; a possible D gene is TRBD1 (6 bases). Germline V gene sequence: CDR1 MNHNY, CDR2 SVGAGI (reference sequence). The CDR3 runs to 14 residues. V dropped 7 bases and J dropped 3 bases, with 15 bases sitting between them. As DNA, the CDR3 is TGTGCCAGCACCACCGGCCGGACAGAAGAGACCCAGTACTTC. This translates into CASTTGRTEETQYF.

This clone was seen a handful of times. The chain recombines TRBV5-4 with TRBJ1-5; 9 bases align to TRBD1. In germline, CDR1 is SGHNT, CDR2 YYREEE (reference sequence). This CDR3 has 17 residues. After removal of 4 bases from V and 4 bases from J, the junction contained 12 bases not matched to a gene. CDR3 sequence reads: CASSLWGGQGSNQPQHF. The CDR3 nucleotides are TGTGCCAGCAGCCTCTGGGGGGGACAGGGATCTAATCAGCCCCAGCATTTT.

This clone was seen more than once but under ten times. V gene TRBV6-6 combines with J gene TRBJ2-1; D unclear. The CDR3 covers 13 residues. Trimming cost V 8 bases and J 7 bases, with 15 bases left between them. From germline, CDR1 is MNHNY and CDR2 SVGAGI (reference sequence). The CDR3 region has the DNA TGTGCCAGCCTTAGGTTCGATCGGAATGAGCAGTTCTTC. Translating it yields CASLRFDRNEQFF.

This rearrangement joins TRBV29-1 to TRBJ1-1, with 7 bases lining up with TRBD1. The CDR3 runs to 14 residues. Trimming at V came to 2 bases and at J to 2 bases, leaving 5 bases not matched to a gene. Looked up from germline, CDR1 is SQVTM and CDR2 is ANQGSEA. CDR3: CSVEYRGSNTEAFF. For the CDR3, the DNA is TGCAGCGTTGAATACAGGGGAAGTAACACTGAAGCTTTCTTT.

The chain joins TRBV19 to TRBJ2-5; tentative D call: TRBD1 (6 bases). The CDR3 contains 13 residues. CDR1 is LNHDA, CDR2 SQIVND, per germline (reference sequence). The V end lost 3 bases, the J end lost 2 bases, and 7 bases lay between the germline ends. CDR3 sequence reads: CASSIRGQETQYF. Here the CDR3 DNA reads TGTGCCAGTAGTATCAGGGGTCAAGAGACCCAGTACTTC.

V gene TRBV28 combines with J gene TRBJ2-1, with D perhaps TRBD1 (6 bases). Germline V gene lookup returns CDR1 MDHEN and CDR2 SYDVKM. V was cut by 6 bases and J by 0 bases, with 15 bases left in between. The CDR3 spans 16 residues. The CDR3 nucleotides read TGTGCCAGCAGGCCCCCAGGGGAACCCTCCTACAATGAGCAGTTCTTC. This translates into CASRPPGEPSYNEQFF.

The chain combines TRBV5-1 with TRBJ2-1; TRBD1 matches 7 bases. CDR3 size: 16 residues. The germline gives CDR1 SGHRS, CDR2 YFSETQ. Losses at the gene ends were 0 bases for V and 0 bases for J; bases not matched to a gene: 3. CDR3: CASSLAGGSSYNEQFF. In nucleotides, the CDR3 is TGCGCCAGCAGCTTGGCAGGGGGTAGCTCCTACAATGAGCAGTTCTTC.

Details on this clone: One junction end disagrees with the germline gene, perhaps due to a read error. The CDR3: CASSPTGTRETQYF. CDR3 nucleotides: TGTGCTAGCAGCCCAACCGGGACTAGGGAGACCCAGTACTTC. This rearrangement joins TRBV7-7 to TRBJ2-5; the match to TRBD2 covers 8 bases. The CDR3 is made up of 14 amino acids. CDR1 is SSHAT and CDR2 is FNYEAQ in the germline V gene (reference sequence).

The chain has TRBV29-1 and TRBJ1-2, with a possible D match to TRBD1 (6 bases). Trimming stripped 3 bases from V and 7 bases from J, with 15 bases between. The CDR3 runs to 13 residues. The V gene's germline CDR1 is SQVTM and CDR2 ANQGSEA. CDR3 DNA sequence: TGCAGCGTTGATGGGGGCAGGGAAGCTGGCTACACCTTC. Its translation: CSVDGGREAGYTF.

This chain joins TRBV25-1 and TRBJ1-4; weak D call: TRBD1 (5 bases). This CDR3 is built from 14 residues. The V end was cut by 6 bases, the J end by 4 bases, with 12 bases between. The germline V gene has CDR1 MGHDK and CDR2 SYGVNS. The CDR3 here is CASRDGQLNEKLFF. DNA for the CDR3: TGTGCCAGCAGGGATGGACAACTTAATGAAAAACTGTTTTTT.

The V call is TRBV10-3, the J call TRBJ2-3, with TRBD2 as a possible D gene (6 bases). V was shortened by 11 bases and J by 2 bases, with 17 bases between the two germline ends. Germline V gene lookup returns CDR1 ENHRY and CDR2 SYGVKD. The CDR3 totals 14 residues. The chain's CDR3 is CAVLSAGNTDTQYF. The CDR3 DNA sequence: TGTGCCGTCTTATCGGCGGGGAACACAGATACGCAGTATTTT.

This chain links TRBV13 with TRBJ1-5; 8 bases map to TRBD1. Unmatched junction bases numbered 6, after V lost 4 bases and J lost 4 bases. The CDR3 sequence is 15 residues long. CDR1 and CDR2 (germline): PRHDT, FYEKMQ (reference sequence). The CDR3 reads CASSSLRDRNQPQHF. As DNA, the CDR3 is TGTGCCAGCAGCTCCCTCCGGGACAGGAATCAGCCCCAGCATTTT.

The V gene is TRBV28, the J gene TRBJ1-5, with 7 bases aligning to TRBD1. The CDR3 totals 17 residues. V shed 6 bases, J shed 1 base, and the junction held 12 bases outside the gene matches. In germline, CDR1 is MDHEN, CDR2 SYDVKM. The CDR3: CASRFSTGTESNQPQHF. The CDR3 DNA reads TGTGCCAGCAGGTTCTCGACCGGGACAGAGAGCAATCAGCCCCAGCATTTT.

This clone has a single count. The chain joins TRBV9 to TRBJ2-7; TRBD1 aligns across 8 bases. Looked up from germline, CDR1 is SGDLS and CDR2 is YYNGEE. V dropped 4 bases and J dropped 6; count of bases not matched to a gene: 12. This CDR3 has 15 amino acids. The CDR3 reads CASSSGQGESIEQYF. The CDR3 DNA is TGTGCCAGCAGCTCAGGACAGGGAGAATCGATCGAGCAGTACTTC. Supplemented by reference TRBV9 and TRBJ2-7, the full variable domain reads DSGVTQTPKHLITATGQRVTLRCSPRSGDLSVYWYQQSLDQGLQFLIQYYNGEERAKGNILERFSAQQFPDLHSELNLSSLELGDSALYFCASSSGQGESIEQYFGPGTRLTVT.

V usage is TRBV9 and J usage is TRBJ2-7; TRBD1 matches 9 bases. This CDR3 spans 16 amino acids. Trimming cost V 2 bases and J 6 bases; bases outside gene matches: 12. The germline V gene encodes CDR1 SGDLS and CDR2 YYNGEE. CDR3 sequence reads: CASSVGQGIKTGEQYF. The CDR3 DNA reads TGTGCCAGCAGCGTGGGACAGGGTATAAAGACGGGCGAGCAGTACTTC.

The chain carries TRBV11-1 and TRBJ2-1; TRBD1 matches at 7 bases. CDR3 size: 15 residues. Germline CDR1 and CDR2: SGHAT and FQDESV (reference sequence). J gave up 5 bases and V 3 bases, and 7 bases lay outside the gene matches. CDR3 sequence (DNA): TGTGCCAGCAGCTTTTGGGGACAGCTTCACAATGAGCAGTTCTTC. Encoded protein: CASSFWGQLHNEQFF.

The chain recombines TRBV15 with TRBJ2-7, with D perhaps matching TRBD2 (5 bases). V dropped 4 bases and J dropped 5 bases, with 15 bases sitting between them. Germline V CDR1 and CDR2: LNHNV, YYDKDF (reference sequence). The CDR3 spans 14 residues. The CDR3 region is CATSIEGSEDEQYF. CDR3 nucleotides: TGTGCCACCAGCATTGAGGGCTCGGAGGACGAGCAGTACTTC.

The gene calls are TRBV29-1 and TRBJ2-1; 9 nucleotides match TRBD2. The CDR3 has 14 amino acids. After removal of 5 bases from V and 4 bases from J, the junction contained 6 bases not matched to a gene. From germline, CDR1 is SQVTM and CDR2 ANQGSEA. CDR3 nucleotide sequence: TGCAGCGTTTTGCGGGAGGGCCAATACAATGAGCAGTTCTTC. Amino acid sequence: CSVLREGQYNEQFF.

CDR3 sequence reads: CASNADRGSYNEQFF. Written as DNA, the CDR3 is TGTGCCAGCAACGCGGACAGGGGGAGTTACAATGAGCAGTTCTTC. The chain is built from TRBV9 and TRBJ2-1, with TRBD1 identical over 10 bases. The J segment lost 4 bases and the V segment lost 6 bases, leaving 7 bases of the junction unmatched. This CDR3 region has 15 residues. Germline assignment: CDR1 SGDLS and CDR2 YYNGEE. The whole variable domain, remainder taken from reference TRBV9 and TRBJ2-1, is DSGVTQTPKHLITATGQRVTLRCSPRSGDLSVYWYQQSLDQGLQFLIQYYNGEERAKGNILERFSAQQFPDLHSELNLSSLELGDSALYFCASNADRGSYNEQFFGPGTRLTVL.

This chain joins TRBV6-5 and TRBJ1-5; D perhaps matches TRBD1 (5 bases). Germline V lookup: CDR1 MNHEY, CDR2 SVGAGI. V lost 2 bases and J lost 6, with 11 bases in between. The CDR3 loop spans 14 amino acids. The CDR3 nucleotides read TGTGCCAGCAGTTACCGGACCGGGGGTCAGCCCCAGCATTTT. Protein: CASSYRTGGQPQHF.

CDR3 in DNA: TGTGCCAGCAGTTTAGTATCCTCCGGGGACTATGGCTACACCTTC. Its translation: CASSLVSSGDYGYTF. The chain recombines TRBV27 with TRBJ1-2; D ambiguous. The germline V gene has CDR1 MNHEY and CDR2 SMNVEV (reference sequence). The CDR3 is 15 residues long. Deletions cut 2 bases from V and 3 bases from J, with 13 bases between.

This sequence joins TRBV7-6 and TRBJ2-7, with D tentatively TRBD2 (5 bases). CDR3 size: 13 residues. V lost 4 bases, J lost 6 bases, and 13 bases lay in between. Germline V gene lookup returns CDR1 SGHVS and CDR2 FNYEAQ. The CDR3 sequence is CASSYHLGVEQYF. CDR3 in DNA: TGTGCCAGCAGCTATCACTTGGGAGTCGAGCAGTACTTC.

This sequence joins TRBV19 and TRBJ2-7; D remains ambiguous. Trimming stripped 5 bases from V and 2 bases from J, with 13 bases between. Germline CDR1 LNHDA, CDR2 SQIVND (reference sequence). CDR3 length: 14 amino acids. The CDR3 DNA is TGTGCCAGTAGTTCGCTGAGGAAGACCTACGAGCAGTACTTC. It yields the protein CASSSLRKTYEQYF.

V gene TRBV9 combines with J gene TRBJ2-5; D is ambiguous. Germline CDR1 and CDR2: SGDLS and YYNGEE. The CDR3 totals 14 residues. Trimming removed 4 bases from V and 0 bases from J, with 10 bases in between. The CDR3 reads CASSPGSYQETQYF. Here the CDR3 DNA reads TGTGCCAGCAGCCCCGGGTCCTACCAAGAGACCCAGTACTTC.

The chain recombines TRBV28 with TRBJ1-2, with a possible D match to TRBD1 (5 bases). Trimming pared 11 bases from V and 3 bases from J, leaving 13 bases between. Germline loops: CDR1 MDHEN, CDR2 SYDVKM. The CDR3 consists of 12 residues. CDR3 in DNA: TGTGCCGGCTTCAGGGTTCACTATGGCTACACCTTC. It translates to CAGFRVHYGYTF.